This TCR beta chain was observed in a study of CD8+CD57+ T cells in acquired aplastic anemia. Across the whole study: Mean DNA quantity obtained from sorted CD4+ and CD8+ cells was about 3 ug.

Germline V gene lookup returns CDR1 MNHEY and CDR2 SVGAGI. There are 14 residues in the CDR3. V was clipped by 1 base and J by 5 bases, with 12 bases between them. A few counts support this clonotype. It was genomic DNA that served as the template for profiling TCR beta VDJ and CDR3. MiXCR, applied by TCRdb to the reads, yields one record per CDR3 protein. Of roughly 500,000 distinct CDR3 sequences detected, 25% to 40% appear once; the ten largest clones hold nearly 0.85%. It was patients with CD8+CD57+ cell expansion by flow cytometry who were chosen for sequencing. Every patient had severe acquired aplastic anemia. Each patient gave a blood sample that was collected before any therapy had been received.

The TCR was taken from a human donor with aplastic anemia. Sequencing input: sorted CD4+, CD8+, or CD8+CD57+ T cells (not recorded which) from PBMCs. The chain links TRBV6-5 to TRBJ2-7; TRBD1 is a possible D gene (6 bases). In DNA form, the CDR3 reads TGTGCCAGCAGTTACTTTACAGGGTCCCACGAGCAGTACTTC. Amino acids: CASSYFTGSHEQYF.